The rows below give T cell receptor beta chains drawn from one sample of a study of OX40 agonist ivuxolimab in advanced cancers. Assay used: immunoSEQ multiplex PCR; TCRdb lists only in-frame clones, some missing. The sample shows approximately 81,000 clones, 70% to 90% of them seen only once. The sample here was CD4+ or CD8+ T cells sorted from blood, taken in a trial of the OX40 agonist ivuxolimab. All receptors come from an adult with an advanced solid tumor such as melanoma, head and neck, liver or kidney cancer. The CDR3 runs from the conserved cysteine through the conserved F or W. A D gene is named only where the DNA matches it firmly. The size field is filled for only some rows; it gives once, few, many or a size class.

TRBD1	.	TRBV6-6	TRBJ1-1	TGTGCCAGCAGTTGGCGGGACAGCGAAGCTTTCTTT	CASSWRDSEAFF
.	once	TRBV7-9	TRBJ2-1	TGTGCCAGCAGCTTTACGGAAAGCAGCGGGAATGAGCAGTTCTTC	CASSFTESSGNEQFF
.	.	TRBV5-1	TRBJ1-2	TGCGCCAGCAGCCATCTGGGGACGGATGGCTACACCTTC	CASSHLGTDGYTF
.	.	TRBV6-5	TRBJ2-2	TGTGCCAGCTTCGCCACACAGGCGAACACCGGGGAGCTGTTTTTT	CASFATQANTGELFF
TRBD2	.	TRBV5-1	TRBJ2-7	TGCGCCAGCAGCCCCCGGACTAGCGGGTCCTACGAGCAGTACTTC	CASSPRTSGSYEQYF
.	.	TRBV19	TRBJ1-5	TGTGCCAGTAGTATAGACACAGACCGGACCCAGCATTTT	CASSIDTDRTQHF
TRBD1	.	TRBV5-8	TRBJ2-5	TGTGCCAGCAGCCTGGGACAGGGGGGTAGCGGAGGGGAGACCCAGTACTTC	CASSLGQGGSGGETQYF
TRBD2	once	TRBV29-1	TRBJ2-7	TGCAGCGTTTCCTGGACTAGCGGGGCCTCCTACGAGCAGTACTTC	CSVSWTSGASYEQYF
.	.	TRBV20-1	TRBJ2-4	TGCAGTGCGGCGCCGGGGAACATTCAGTACTTC	CSAAPGNIQYF
TRBD1	.	TRBV6-6	TRBJ1-2	TGTGCCAGCAACACAGGGGGTTATTCTGGCTACACCTTC	CASNTGGYSGYTF
.	.	TRBV5-4	TRBJ1-2	TGTGCCAGCAGCTTAGGCTTACAGGGTAGAGAAGGCTACACCTTC	CASSLGLQGREGYTF
TRBD1	many	TRBV7-9	TRBJ2-7	TGTGCCAGCAGCAAAACAGGGGGCAACGAGCAGTACTTC	CASSKTGGNEQYF
.	.	TRBV15	TRBJ1-4	TGTGCCACCAGCAGAGATCCCCCAGGGGCTGGAGAAAAACTGTTTTTT	CATSRDPPGAGEKLFF
.	.	TRBV5-6	TRBJ2-7	TGTGCCAGCAGCTTGGTTGGACAGCCCCAATACGAGCAGTACTTC	CASSLVGQPQYEQYF
.	.	TRBV7-9	TRBJ1-4	TGTGCCAGCAGCTTAGCGGTAGGGACCAATGAAAAACTGTTTTTT	CASSLAVGTNEKLFF
TRBD1	.	TRBV7-9	TRBJ2-1	TGTGCCAGCAGCGACGACAGGGGTGTCTACAATGAGCAGTTCTTC	CASSDDRGVYNEQFF
TRBD1	.	TRBV5-1	TRBJ2-6	TGCGCCAGCAGCTTGATGGGACAGGGGGCTGGGGCCAACGTCCTGACTTTC	CASSLMGQGAGANVLTF
.	few	TRBV19	TRBJ2-6	TGTGCCAGTAGTCCATCCGGGACACCTTCTGGGGCCAACGTCCTGACTTTC	CASSPSGTPSGANVLTF
TRBD2	.	TRBV30	TRBJ2-7	TGTGCCTGGAGCTTTCTAGCGGGAGATGTTGAGCAGTACTTC	CAWSFLAGDVEQYF
.	.	TRBV28	TRBJ2-3	TGTGCCAGCAGTTTACCCGGGACCGACATGGGTACGCAGTATTTT	CASSLPGTDMGTQYF
.	.	TRBV6-1	TRBJ2-2	TGTGCCAGCAGTGGGATCGAATCCACCGGGGAGCTGTTTTTT	CASSGIESTGELFF
TRBD1	.	TRBV4-1	TRBJ2-1	TGCGCCAGCAGCCCAGAAGCAGGGGGACCCTACAATGAGCAGTTCTTC	CASSPEAGGPYNEQFF
.	.	TRBV7-6	TRBJ2-5	TGTGCCAGCAGCTTAGCGATGGAGACCCAGTACTTC	CASSLAMETQYF
TRBD2	.	TRBV9	TRBJ2-1	TGTGCCAGCAGCGTAGCTAGCGGGAGTGAGCAGTTCTTC	CASSVASGSEQFF
TRBD2	.	TRBV10-1	TRBJ2-1	TGCGCCAGCAGTGAGGGACTAGCGAATGAGCAGTTCTTC	CASSEGLANEQFF
.	.	TRBV30	TRBJ1-3	TGTGCCTGGAGTCTCTCTGGAAACACCATATATTTT	CAWSLSGNTIYF
TRBD1	few	TRBV5-4	TRBJ1-2	TGTGCCAGCAGCCCAGGGGGCCCCTTCAGCGGCGATGGCTACACCTTC	CASSPGGPFSGDGYTF
.	.	TRBV19	TRBJ2-7	TGTGCCGGGCGGGTGCCATCCTACGAGCAGTACTTC	CAGRVPSYEQYF
.	once	TRBV4-2	TRBJ1-5	TGTGCCAGCAGCCAAGATCAGGATCAGCCCCAGCATTTT	CASSQDQDQPQHF
TRBD2	.	TRBV28	TRBJ2-1	TGTGCCAGCAGTCCCTACTGGACTAGCGGGAGCTCCTACAATGAGCAGTTCTTC	CASSPYWTSGSSYNEQFF
.	.	TRBV9	TRBJ2-2	TGTGCCAGCAGCGTTTTGGCAGGGAACACCGGGGAGCTGTTTTTT	CASSVLAGNTGELFF
TRBD1	.	TRBV29-1	TRBJ1-2	TGCAGCGTTGGGACAGGGGCCTTCGGAGGAGGCTACACCTTC	CSVGTGAFGGGYTF